The rows below give T cell receptor beta chains drawn from one sample of a study of T cells after yellow fever vaccination. TCRdb re-called the 5' RACE reads with MiXCR, one entry per CDR3 protein. The sample consists of 130,000 or so distinct CDR3 sequences, 12% to 15% of them appearing once. The sequenced sample was CD8+ T cells sorted from PBMCs, obtained 5 days after the yellow fever booster vaccination. The source is a man younger than 30 who received the YFV17D yellow fever vaccine. The CDR3 runs from the conserved cysteine through the conserved F or W. Some rows mark clone size as missing; the rest say once, few, many or name a class of expanded clone.

v_gene	abundance	j_gene	CDR3aa
TRBV4-1	few	TRBJ1-4	CASSQVAGQPNEKLFF
TRBV18	few	TRBJ2-7	CASSPDTSGGPVWYF
TRBV2	NA	TRBJ2-3	CAISSGGRTDTQYF
TRBV5-1	few	TRBJ2-1	CASVDSNDNEQFF
TRBV20-1	NA	TRBJ2-1	CSGDTYNEQFF
TRBV7-9	few	TRBJ1-1	CASSLGPSTGHAEAFF
TRBV20-1	few	TRBJ2-1	CSASSSYNEQFF
TRBV15	few	TRBJ2-1	CATSRTQGDSYNEQFF
TRBV12-3/TRBV12-4	few	TRBJ2-7	CASSQGFHEQYF
TRBV4-3	many	TRBJ2-1	CASSQDPYGAGSSYNEQFF
TRBV7-3	few	TRBJ2-3	CASSLNLATTGNTQYF
TRBV5-1	few	TRBJ2-1	CASSLAVGPANEQFF
TRBV20-1	few	TRBJ2-1	CSARDGLAISYNEQFF
TRBV4-2	NA	TRBJ1-1	CASSQVGRRHIEAFF
TRBV7-9	many	TRBJ2-5	CASSATTGNQETQYF
TRBV9	few	TRBJ2-3	CASSADRGTDTQYF
TRBV7-3	NA	TRBJ2-3	CASSPRVGATDTQYF
TRBV5-1	NA	TRBJ2-2	CASSFLSKSTGELFF
TRBV27	NA	TRBJ2-2	CASSLGREGTGELFF
TRBV4-1	few	TRBJ2-4	CASSQLVGSNIQYF
TRBV29-1	few	TRBJ1-1	CSVLTGQTAEAFF
TRBV27	once	TRBJ1-5	CASSLGTGRNQPQHF
TRBV5-4	few	TRBJ2-3	CASSLDITDPDTQYF
TRBV4-3	NA	TRBJ2-1	CASSQDTGRNNEQFF
TRBV29-1	few	TRBJ1-1	CSFATGGRSEAFF
TRBV9	many	TRBJ2-3	CASSAEKPGARITDTQYF
TRBV4-3	many	TRBJ2-3	CASSQEGVGFTDTQYF
TRBV12-3/TRBV12-4	many	TRBJ2-7	CASSPGTGASYEQYF
TRBV4-3	NA	TRBJ1-2	CAEYVGPGGYTF
TRBV5-1	few	TRBJ1-1	CASSFWGNTEAFF
TRBV6-1	few	TRBJ1-1	CASSELIRRGNTEAFF
TRBV6-2/TRBV6-3	NA	TRBJ2-3	CASTGLAGLKDTQYF
TRBV7-9	NA	TRBJ2-1	CASSPRGMPTYNEQFF
TRBV10-3	NA	TRBJ1-5	CAISEPLNQPGTEHNQPQHF
TRBV7-2	NA	TRBJ2-7	CASSPGAGVSYEQYF
TRBV5-1	NA	TRBJ1-6	CASSLDRSQLRPLHF
TRBV5-4	NA	TRBJ2-3	CASSLWGAGGRLYTQYF
TRBV4-2	few	TRBJ2-7	CASSQTGTDRILNEQYF
TRBV7-2	NA	TRBJ2-7	CAISRPGTYEQYF
TRBV4-3	NA	TRBJ2-5	CASSQGTGETQYF
TRBV9	NA	TRBJ2-1	CASSVRDRTYNEQFF
TRBV6-2/TRBV6-3	few	TRBJ1-1	CASSYRREYTEAFF
TRBV5-1	few	TRBJ2-1	CASSSYPGQSYNEQFF
TRBV9	NA	TRBJ1-1	CASSVGGVNTEAFF
TRBV29-1	NA	TRBJ2-5	CSVGPGGETQYF
TRBV6-2/TRBV6-3	NA	TRBJ2-7	CASSYSSRQGSYEQYF
TRBV6-4	many	TRBJ2-1	CASSRSGQANDEQFF
TRBV4-3	few	TRBJ1-6	CASSQDPGQGVSPLHF
TRBV7-7	few	TRBJ2-5	CASSPLAREETQYF
TRBV4-1	few	TRBJ2-5	CASSSLAAQETQYF